This T cell receptor beta chain derives from a study of early T cells in non-severe SARS-CoV-2 infection (dated by TCRdb to the early 2020s). About the investigation overall: TCR sequencing used bulk RNA from unsorted whole blood, so alpha and beta chains could not be paired.

The protocol used for the library was 5' RACE. Sequencing instrument: NextSeq 500. In the TCR library protocol, unique molecular identifiers were attached to individual cDNA molecules to correct for PCR bias and sequencing error. Sequencing covered both TCR alpha and beta chains, and within each sample the abundances of alpha and beta sequences were tightly co-correlated. Regarding the original processing steps: Decombinator V4 was used to perform V gene, J gene and CDR3 annotation of TCR sequences. Expanded TCRs were defined as changing significantly between any two time points under a Poisson model with p below 0.0001. TCR abundances were normalised to the total number of TCRs sequenced per sample and expressed as counts per million. TRAV1-2 paired with TRAJ12, TRAJ20 or TRAJ33 defined MAIT TCRs, while TRAV10 paired with TRAJ18 defined iNKT TCRs. A search of VDJdb, accessed on 1 November 2021, was run for TCRs annotated to CMV, EBV and SARS-CoV-2, with TCRs annotated for multiple antigens excluded. TCRdb trimmed public reads at Q25 via fastp, called clones via MiXCR and kept in-frame beta chains. Rows with a matching CDR3 protein are joined into one entry that keeps the most common DNA and genes. Here the V and J calls rest on TCRdb's processing, not on the authors' analysis. Here the sample has just under 85,000 distinct CDR3 sequences; 10% occur a single time. 8% to 8.5% of the sample is taken by the ten largest.

Broader findings and caveats from the paper: VDJdb matching was skewed toward anti-spike CD8 responses and likely underestimated virus-specific expansions by missing private and CD4 specificities.

Set within a cohort of healthcare workers in London, UK, this nested case-control study involved weekly PCR testing of nasopharyngeal swabs along with blood sampling. Healthcare workers were enrolled in the week of the UK lockdown, from 23 to 31 March 2020, and were followed every week for up to roughly 16 weeks. This clonotype has a handful of counts. Its binding antigen is unknown. No per-base quality is available; no much larger clone lies one base away. The CDR3 covers 13 residues, taking in both the cysteine and the phenylalanine. Just CDR3 DNA is preserved here, 39 bases in frame from base 1. A distance of 11 bases separates the germline ends of V and J, which lose 4 bases and 5 bases respectively. The germline V gene supplies CDR1 SQVTM and CDR2 ANQGSEA.

The chain was built from TRBV29-1 and TRBJ2-2; the D gene is possibly TRBD2, with 6 bases matching. The TCR comes from an adult who was a healthcare worker with PCR-confirmed SARS-CoV-2 infection or an uninfected control (not recorded which). This specimen was whole blood, taken at baseline. CDR3 loop: CSVVEGGTGELFF. In nucleotide form, the sequence is TGCAGCGTTGTTGAGGGAGGAACCGGGGAGCTGTTTTTT.